The present T cell receptor (beta chain) was sequenced within a study of cytomegalovirus exposure and HLA in healthy donors. Germline V gene data show CDR1 as SGHTA and CDR2 as FQGNSA. V dropped 4 bases and J dropped 5 bases, with 11 bases sitting between them. The CDR3 covers 14 residues. Researchers ran the PCR with 60 Vbeta and 13 Jbeta primers. TCRdb's copy holds only in-frame clones and misses some; the assay was immunoSEQ multiplex PCR. The table shows 62,000 or so clones, with roughly 80% occurring only once. The chain employs TRBV7-2 and TRBJ2-2, with TRBD2 as a possible D gene (6 bases). Input material: PBMCs. The receptor was derived from a man in his thirties or forties in good health and CMV-seronegative. CDR3 nucleotides: TGTGCCAGCAGCTCGACTAGTTTGACCGGGGAGCTGTTTTTT. The encoded protein is CASSSTSLTGELFF.